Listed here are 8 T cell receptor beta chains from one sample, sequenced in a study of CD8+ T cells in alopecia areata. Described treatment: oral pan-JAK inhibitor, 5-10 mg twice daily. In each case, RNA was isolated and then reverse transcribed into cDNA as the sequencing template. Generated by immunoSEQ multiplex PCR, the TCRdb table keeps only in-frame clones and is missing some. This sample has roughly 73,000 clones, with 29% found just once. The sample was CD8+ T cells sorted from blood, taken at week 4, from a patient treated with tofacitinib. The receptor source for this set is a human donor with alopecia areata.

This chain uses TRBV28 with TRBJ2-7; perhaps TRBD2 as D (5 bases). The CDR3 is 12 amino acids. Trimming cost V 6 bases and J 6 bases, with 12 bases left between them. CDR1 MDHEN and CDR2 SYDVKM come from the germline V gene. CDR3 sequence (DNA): TGTGCCAGCAGGGAGGCCGTTGGCGAGCAGTACTTC. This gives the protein CASREAVGEQYF.

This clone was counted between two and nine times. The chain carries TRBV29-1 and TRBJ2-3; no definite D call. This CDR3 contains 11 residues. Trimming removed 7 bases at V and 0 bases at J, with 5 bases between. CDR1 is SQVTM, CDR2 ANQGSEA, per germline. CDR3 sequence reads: CSGSSTDTQYF. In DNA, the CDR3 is TGCAGCGGATCTAGCACAGATACGCAGTATTTT.

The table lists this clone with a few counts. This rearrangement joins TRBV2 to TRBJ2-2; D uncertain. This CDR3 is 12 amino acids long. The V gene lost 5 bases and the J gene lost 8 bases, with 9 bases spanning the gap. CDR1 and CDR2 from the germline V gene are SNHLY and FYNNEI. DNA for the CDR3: TGTGCCAGCAGTCCAATTACGGGGGAGCTGTTTTTT. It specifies CASSPITGELFF.

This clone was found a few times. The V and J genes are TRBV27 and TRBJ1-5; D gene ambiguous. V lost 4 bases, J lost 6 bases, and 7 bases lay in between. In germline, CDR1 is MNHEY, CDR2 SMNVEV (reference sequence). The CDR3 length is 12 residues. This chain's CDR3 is CASSSGGQPQHF. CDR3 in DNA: TGTGCCAGCAGTTCAGGCGGTCAGCCCCAGCATTTT.

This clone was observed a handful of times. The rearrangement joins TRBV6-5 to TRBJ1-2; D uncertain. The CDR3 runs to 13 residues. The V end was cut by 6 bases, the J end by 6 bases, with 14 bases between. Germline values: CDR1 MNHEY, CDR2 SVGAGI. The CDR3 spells CASRSGSRDGYTF. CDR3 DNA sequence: TGTGCCAGCAGATCAGGATCCCGTGATGGCTACACCTTC.

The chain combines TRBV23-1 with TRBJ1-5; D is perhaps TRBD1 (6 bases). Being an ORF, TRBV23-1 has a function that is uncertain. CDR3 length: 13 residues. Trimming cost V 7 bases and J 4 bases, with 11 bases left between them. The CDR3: CASTGGRNQPQHF. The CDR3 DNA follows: TGCGCCAGCACCGGGGGCCGAAATCAGCCCCAGCATTTT.

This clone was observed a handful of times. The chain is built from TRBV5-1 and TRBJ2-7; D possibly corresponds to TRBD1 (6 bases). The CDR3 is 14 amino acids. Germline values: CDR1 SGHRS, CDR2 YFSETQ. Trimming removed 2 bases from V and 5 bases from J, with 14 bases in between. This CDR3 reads CASSFAGDYDEQYF. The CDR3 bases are TGCGCCAGCAGCTTCGCAGGGGATTACGACGAGCAGTACTTC.

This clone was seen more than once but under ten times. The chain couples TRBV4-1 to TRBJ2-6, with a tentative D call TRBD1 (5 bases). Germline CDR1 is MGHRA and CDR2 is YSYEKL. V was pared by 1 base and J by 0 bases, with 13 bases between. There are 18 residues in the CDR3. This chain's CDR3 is CASSQGGQPGSGANVLTF. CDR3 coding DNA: TGCGCCAGCAGCCAAGGGGGCCAGCCAGGCTCTGGGGCCAACGTCCTGACTTTC.